The entry below gives a single TCR beta chain sequence along with its context. Its antigen is still unknown. Despite likely unrecorded immune exposures, the donors were nominally healthy at the time of sampling. The PCR ran on 60 Vbeta and 13 Jbeta primers. Repertoires were generated with immunoSEQ multiplex PCR, while TCRdb's copy carries only in-frame clones and drops some. The data contain 160,000 or so clones, over 70% of them singletons. Germline V gene data show CDR1 as ENHRY and CDR2 as SYGVKD. V was clipped by 0 bases and J by 8 bases; unmatched bases: 3. CDR3 size: 15 residues. These data belong to a study of cytomegalovirus exposure and HLA in healthy donors. Study-wide points: According to an earlier analysis, most TCR beta V segments yielded productive rearrangements about 87% or about 30% of the time. Trimming of TCR beta V- and J-genes showed a link, identified in a later analysis, to a missense DCLRE1C variant.

V and J are TRBV10-3 and TRBJ2-1, with 11 bases identical to TRBD2. This TCR was sampled from a man aged 35-49 years in good health and CMV-seronegative. The sample consisted of PBMCs. DNA for the CDR3: TGTGCCATCAGTGAGTCCGGGACTAGCGGCCATGAGCAGTTCTTC. Translating it yields CAISESGTSGHEQFF.